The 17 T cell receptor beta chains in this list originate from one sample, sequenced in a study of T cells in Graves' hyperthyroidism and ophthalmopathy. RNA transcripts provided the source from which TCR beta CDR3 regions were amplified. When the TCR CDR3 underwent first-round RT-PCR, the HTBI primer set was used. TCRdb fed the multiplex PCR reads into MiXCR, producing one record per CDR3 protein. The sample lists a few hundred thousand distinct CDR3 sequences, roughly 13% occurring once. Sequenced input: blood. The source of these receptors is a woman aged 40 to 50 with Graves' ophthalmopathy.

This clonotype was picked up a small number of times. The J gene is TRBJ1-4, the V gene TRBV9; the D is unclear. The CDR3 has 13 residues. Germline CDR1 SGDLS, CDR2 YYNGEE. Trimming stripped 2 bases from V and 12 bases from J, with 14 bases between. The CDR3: CASSVDSERELFF. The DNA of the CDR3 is TGTGCCAGCAGCGTGGACTCAGAAAGGGAACTGTTTTTT.

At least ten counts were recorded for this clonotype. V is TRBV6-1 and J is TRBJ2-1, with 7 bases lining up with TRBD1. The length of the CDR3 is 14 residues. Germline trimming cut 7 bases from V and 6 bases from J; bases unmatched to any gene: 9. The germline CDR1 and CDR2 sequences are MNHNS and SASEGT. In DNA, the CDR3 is TGTGCCAGCACAAAAGGGACAGACCTCAATGAGCAGTTCTTC. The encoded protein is CASTKGTDLNEQFF.

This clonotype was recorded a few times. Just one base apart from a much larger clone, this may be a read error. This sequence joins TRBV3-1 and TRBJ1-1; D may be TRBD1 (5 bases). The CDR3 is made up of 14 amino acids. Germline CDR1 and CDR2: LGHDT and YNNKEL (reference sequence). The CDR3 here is CASSQEIMDTGAFF. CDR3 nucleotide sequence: TGTGCCAGCAGCCAAGAAATAATGGACACTGGAGCTTTCTTT.

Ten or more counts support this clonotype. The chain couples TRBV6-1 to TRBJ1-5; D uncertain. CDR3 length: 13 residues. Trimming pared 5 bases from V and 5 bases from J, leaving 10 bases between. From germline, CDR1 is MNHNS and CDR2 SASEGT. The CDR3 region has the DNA TGTGCCAGCAGTCCTAACCCAGATCAGCCCCAGCATTTT. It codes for CASSPNPDQPQHF.

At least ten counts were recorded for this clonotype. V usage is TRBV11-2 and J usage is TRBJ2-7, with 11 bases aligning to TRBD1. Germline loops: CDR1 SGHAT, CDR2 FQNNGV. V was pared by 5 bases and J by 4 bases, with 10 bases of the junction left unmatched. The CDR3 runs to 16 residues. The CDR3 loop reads CASSPQGTGGKYEQYF. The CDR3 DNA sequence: TGTGCCAGCAGCCCCCAAGGGACAGGGGGGAAGTACGAGCAGTACTTC.

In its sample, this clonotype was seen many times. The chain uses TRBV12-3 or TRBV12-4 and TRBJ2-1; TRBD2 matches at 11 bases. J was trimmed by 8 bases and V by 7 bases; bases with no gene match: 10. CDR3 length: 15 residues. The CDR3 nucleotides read TGTGCCAGCACGGTAGCGGGGGGGCCAGGGGATGAGCAGTTCTTC. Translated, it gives CASTVAGGPGDEQFF.

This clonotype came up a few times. CDR3 residues: CASSGGRDRGDIQYF. CDR3 sequence (DNA): TGCGCCAGCAGCGGGGGTAGGGACAGGGGGGACATTCAGTACTTC. The chain uses TRBV5-1 and TRBJ2-4, with 11 nucleotides matching TRBD1. This CDR3 comprises 15 residues. Looked up from germline, CDR1 is SGHRS and CDR2 is YFSETQ. With 4 bases clipped from V and 8 bases from J, the junction kept 8 bases outside the gene matches.

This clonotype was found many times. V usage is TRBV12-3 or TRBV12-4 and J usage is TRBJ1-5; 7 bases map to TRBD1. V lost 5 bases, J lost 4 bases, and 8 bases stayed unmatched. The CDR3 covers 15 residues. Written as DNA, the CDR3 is TGTGCCAGCAGTCCTATCGGGACAGTTAATCAGCCCCAGCATTTT. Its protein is CASSPIGTVNQPQHF.

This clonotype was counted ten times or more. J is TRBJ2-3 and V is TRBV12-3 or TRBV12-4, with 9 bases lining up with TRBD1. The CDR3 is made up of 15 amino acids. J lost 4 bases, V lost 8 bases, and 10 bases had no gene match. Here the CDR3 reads CASLPGQGVSDTQYF. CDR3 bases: TGTGCCAGCCTACCGGGACAGGGTGTATCAGATACGCAGTATTTT.

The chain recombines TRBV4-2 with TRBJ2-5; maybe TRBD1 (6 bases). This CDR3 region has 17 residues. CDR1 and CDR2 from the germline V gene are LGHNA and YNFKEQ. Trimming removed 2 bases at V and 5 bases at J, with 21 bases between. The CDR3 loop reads CASSQFLGQGRVETQYF. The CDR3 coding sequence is TGTGCCAGCAGCCAATTTCTTGGGCAGGGGCGAGTCGAGACCCAGTACTTC.

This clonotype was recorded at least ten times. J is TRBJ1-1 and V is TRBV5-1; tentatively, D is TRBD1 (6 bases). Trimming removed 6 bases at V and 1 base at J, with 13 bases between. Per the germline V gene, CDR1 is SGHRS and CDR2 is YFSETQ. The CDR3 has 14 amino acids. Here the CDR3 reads CASMIGTQNTEAFF. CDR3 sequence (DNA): TGCGCCAGCATGATCGGGACACAGAACACTGAAGCTTTCTTT.

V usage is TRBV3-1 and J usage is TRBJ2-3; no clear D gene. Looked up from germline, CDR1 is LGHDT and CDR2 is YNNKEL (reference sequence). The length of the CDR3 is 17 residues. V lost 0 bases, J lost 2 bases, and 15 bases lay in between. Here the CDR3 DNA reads TGTGCCAGCAGCCAAGATCATGGTTTTGGCAACACAGATACGCAGTATTTT. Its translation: CASSQDHGFGNTDTQYF.

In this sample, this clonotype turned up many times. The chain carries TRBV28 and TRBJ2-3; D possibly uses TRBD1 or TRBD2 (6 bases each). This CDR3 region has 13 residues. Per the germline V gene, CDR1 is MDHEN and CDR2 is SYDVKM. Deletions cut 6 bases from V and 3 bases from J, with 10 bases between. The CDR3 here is CASRLGGTDTQYF. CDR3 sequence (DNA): TGTGCCAGCAGGCTAGGGGGGACAGATACGCAGTATTTT.

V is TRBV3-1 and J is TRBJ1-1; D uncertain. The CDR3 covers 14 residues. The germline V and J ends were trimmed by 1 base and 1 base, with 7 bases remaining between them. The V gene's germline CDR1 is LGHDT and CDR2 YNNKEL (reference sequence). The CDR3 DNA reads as TGTGCCAGCAGCCAAGCCGAGGGGAACACTGAAGCTTTCTTT. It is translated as CASSQAEGNTEAFF.

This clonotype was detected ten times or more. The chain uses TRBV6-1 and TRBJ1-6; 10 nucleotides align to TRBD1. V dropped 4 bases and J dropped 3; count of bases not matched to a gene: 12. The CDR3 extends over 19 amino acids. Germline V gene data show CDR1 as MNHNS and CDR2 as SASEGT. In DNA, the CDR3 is TGTGCCAGCAGTGCCCCCCCGGGACAGGGGACATTCTATAATTCACCCCTCCACTTT. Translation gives CASSAPPGQGTFYNSPLHF.

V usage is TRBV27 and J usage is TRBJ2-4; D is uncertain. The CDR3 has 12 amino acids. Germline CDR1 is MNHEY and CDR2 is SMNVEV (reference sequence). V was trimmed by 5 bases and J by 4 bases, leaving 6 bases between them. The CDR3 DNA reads TGTGCCAGCAGTCCCTCTAAAAACATTCAGTACTTC. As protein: CASSPSKNIQYF.

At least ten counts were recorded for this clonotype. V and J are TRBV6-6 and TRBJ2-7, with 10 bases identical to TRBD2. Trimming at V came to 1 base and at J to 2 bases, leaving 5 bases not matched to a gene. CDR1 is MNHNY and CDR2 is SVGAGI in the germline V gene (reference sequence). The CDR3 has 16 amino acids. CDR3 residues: CASSYWSGGGTYEQYF. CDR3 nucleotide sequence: TGTGCCAGCAGTTACTGGAGCGGGGGGGGCACCTACGAGCAGTACTTC.